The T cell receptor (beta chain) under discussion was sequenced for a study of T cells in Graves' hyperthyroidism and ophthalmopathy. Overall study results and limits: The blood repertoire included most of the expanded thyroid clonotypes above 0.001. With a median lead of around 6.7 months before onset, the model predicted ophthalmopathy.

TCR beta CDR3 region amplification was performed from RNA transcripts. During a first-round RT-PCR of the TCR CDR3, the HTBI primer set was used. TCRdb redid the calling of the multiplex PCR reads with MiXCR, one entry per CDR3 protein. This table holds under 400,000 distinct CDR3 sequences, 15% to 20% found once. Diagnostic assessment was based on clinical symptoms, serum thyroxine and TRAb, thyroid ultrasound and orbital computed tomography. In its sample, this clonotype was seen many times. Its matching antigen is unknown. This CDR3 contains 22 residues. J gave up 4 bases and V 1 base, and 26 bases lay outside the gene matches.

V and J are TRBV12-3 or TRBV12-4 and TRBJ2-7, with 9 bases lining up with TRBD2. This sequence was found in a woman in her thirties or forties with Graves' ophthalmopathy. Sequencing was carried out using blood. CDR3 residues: CASSLGVGLLGGLARENYEQYF. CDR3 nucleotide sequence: TGTGCCAGCAGTTTAGGGGTAGGGTTGTTGGGTGGACTAGCGCGAGAGAATTACGAGCAGTACTTC.